One and the same sample provided the 28 T cell receptor beta chains below, sequenced in a study of cytomegalovirus exposure and HLA in healthy donors. With 60 Vbeta and 13 Jbeta primers, the PCR was carried out. TCRdb keeps only in-frame clones here, not all; method: immunoSEQ multiplex PCR. The top ten hold 1.6% of the sample, which has 150,000 to 200,000 clones, around 77% seen once. The sample consisted of PBMCs. Receptor source: a woman aged 30 to 39 in good health and CMV-seronegative.

This clone was observed a handful of times. An end of the junction differs from the germline gene, which may be a read error. V usage is TRBV13 and J usage is TRBJ1-2; 10 bases agree with TRBD1. Germline values: CDR1 PRHDT, CDR2 FYEKMQ (reference sequence). The CDR3 runs to 15 residues. This chain's CDR3 is CASSHGTGATQGYPF. CDR3 sequence (DNA): TGTGCCAGCAGCCACGGGACAGGGGCAACACAAGGCTACCCCTTC.

V gene TRBV28 combines with J gene TRBJ2-7, with 10 bases that match TRBD1. This CDR3 is 14 amino acids long. The ends lost 7 bases at V and 3 bases at J; junction bases unmatched: 6. Germline CDR1 MDHEN, CDR2 SYDVKM. The CDR3: CASTSGTGDYEQYF. DNA of the CDR3: TGTGCCAGCACTTCCGGGACAGGGGACTACGAGCAGTACTTC.

The V call is TRBV30, the J call TRBJ1-2, with D hard to call. From germline, CDR1 is GTSNPN and CDR2 SVGIG (reference sequence). The ends were cut back, 2 bases at V and 7 bases at J, with 11 bases in the middle. The CDR3 consists of 12 residues. The CDR3 coding sequence is TGTGCCTGGAGTTTAGGTCAGGTTGGCTACACCTTC. Its translation is CAWSLGQVGYTF.

This chain's CDR3 is CASSWPGSSYNEQFF. The CDR3 DNA is TGCGCCAGCAGCTGGCCGGGTAGCTCCTACAATGAGCAGTTCTTC. The chain is built from TRBV4-1 and TRBJ2-1; no definite D call. This CDR3 is 15 amino acids long. Germline V gives CDR1 MGHRA, CDR2 YSYEKL. V was shortened by 5 bases and J by 0 bases, with 11 bases between the two germline ends.

This clone was recorded a few times. The V gene is TRBV4-2, the J gene TRBJ2-3, with unresolved D. Germline CDR1 is LGHNA and CDR2 is YNFKEQ. The CDR3 has 14 residues. The V end lost 1 base, the J end lost 3 bases, and 8 bases lay between the germline ends. The CDR3 loop reads CASSQVGPTDTQYF. Written as DNA, the CDR3 is TGTGCCAGCAGCCAAGTTGGCCCTACAGATACGCAGTATTTT.

V is TRBV11-3 and J is TRBJ1-2; 7 bases are a match to TRBD1. There are 13 residues in the CDR3. The V segment lost 4 bases and the J segment 6 bases; nucleotides outside the gene matches: 5. Germline V gene data show CDR1 as SGHNT and CDR2 as YENEEA. The CDR3 DNA reads as TGTGCCAGCAGCTCGTTACAGGGGAATGGCTACACCTTC. It specifies CASSSLQGNGYTF.

This rearrangement joins TRBV6-1 to TRBJ2-7, with 8 nucleotides matching TRBD1. The CDR3 extends over 14 amino acids. CDR1 is MNHNS and CDR2 is SASEGT in the germline V gene. V shed 7 bases, J shed 4 bases, and the junction held 9 bases outside the gene matches. This CDR3 is CASNQGAFLYEQYF. The DNA for the CDR3 is TGTGCCAGCAACCAGGGGGCTTTTTTATACGAGCAGTACTTC.

This clone was detected only once. The chain uses TRBV5-1 and TRBJ1-1, with D unresolved. Germline V gene sequence: CDR1 SGHRS, CDR2 YFSETQ. V lost 3 bases and J 3 bases, leaving 12 bases between the germline ends. CDR3 length: 14 residues. The CDR3 is CASSSQAKDTEAFF. The CDR3 coding sequence is TGCGCCAGCAGCTCCCAGGCTAAGGACACTGAAGCTTTCTTT.

The CDR3 loop is CASSPLGSRTDTQYF. DNA of the CDR3: TGTGCCAGCAGTCCGCTCGGGAGCCGCACAGATACGCAGTATTTT. The chain carries TRBV7-2 and TRBJ2-3; D perhaps matches TRBD2 (6 bases). Deletions cut 6 bases from V and 1 base from J, with 14 bases between. CDR1 and CDR2 (germline): SGHTA, FQGNSA. The CDR3 totals 15 residues.

The gene calls are TRBV5-1 and TRBJ2-2; 7 bases match TRBD1. CDR1 and CDR2 (germline): SGHRS, YFSETQ. This CDR3 contains 15 residues. Germline trimming cut 1 base from V and 6 bases from J; bases unmatched to any gene: 6. The CDR3 protein is CASSLLGGEAGELFF. The CDR3 coding sequence is TGCGCCAGCAGCTTGTTAGGGGGCGAAGCCGGGGAGCTGTTTTTT. The complete variable domain, with remaining parts taken from reference TRBV5-1 and TRBJ2-2, reads KAGVTQTPRYLIKTRGQQVTLSCSPISGHRSVSWYQQTPGQGLQFLFEYFSETQRNKGNFPGRFSGRQFSNSRSEMNVSTLELGDSALYLCASSLLGGEAGELFFGEGSRLTVL.

The V and J genes are TRBV7-2 and TRBJ2-3, with D unresolved. Germline lookup yields CDR1 SGHTA and CDR2 FQGNSA. This CDR3 comprises 14 residues. V dropped 3 bases and J dropped 2 bases, with 9 bases sitting between them. The CDR3 loop reads CASSLMAATDTQYF. As DNA, the CDR3 is TGTGCCAGCAGCTTGATGGCGGCCACAGATACGCAGTATTTT.

The V gene is TRBV18, the J gene TRBJ1-2, with 9 bases lining up with TRBD1. Germline-derived CDR1 and CDR2 are KGHSH and LQKENI. This CDR3 is built from 14 residues. With V trimmed by 3 bases and J by 4 bases, 3 bases remained unmatched. This CDR3 is CASSPGQGSYGYTF. The CDR3, as DNA: TGTGCCAGCTCACCGGGACAGGGTAGCTATGGCTACACCTTC.

This clone was found once. J is TRBJ2-7 and V is TRBV9, with D perhaps TRBD2 (6 bases). With 4 bases removed from V and 7 bases from J, the gap between germline ends came to 18 bases. The V gene's germline CDR1 is SGDLS and CDR2 YYNGEE. The CDR3 totals 14 residues. CDR3 protein: CASSNQARRGEQYF. CDR3 sequence (DNA): TGTGCCAGCAGCAATCAAGCCCGGCGGGGTGAGCAGTACTTC.

The V gene is TRBV9, the J gene TRBJ1-2; D is perhaps TRBD1 (6 bases). V was shortened by 0 bases and J by 3 bases, with 12 bases between the two germline ends. Germline CDR1 SGDLS, CDR2 YYNGEE. The CDR3 sequence is 15 residues long. The CDR3 coding sequence is TGTGCCAGCAGCGTAGATGACAGGAGTTACTATGGCTACACCTTC. It yields the protein CASSVDDRSYYGYTF.

V gene TRBV6-6 combines with J gene TRBJ2-7, with 11 bases matching TRBD2. The trim removed 4 bases at V and 7 bases at J, leaving 6 bases unmatched. This CDR3 has 14 residues. CDR1 MNHNY and CDR2 SVGAGI come from the germline V gene (reference sequence). The CDR3, as DNA: TGTGCCAGCAGTTCACTAGCGGGAGTTCGGGAGCAGTACTTC. It codes for CASSSLAGVREQYF.

The chain combines TRBV19 with TRBJ1-1, with D possibly TRBD1 on 6 matching bases. The CDR3 extends over 15 amino acids. The germline gives CDR1 LNHDA, CDR2 SQIVND (reference sequence). Between the trimmed V and J ends, which lost 4 bases and 2 bases, there was a span of 14 bases. CDR3 nucleotide sequence: TGTGCCAGTAGTAGCCCCGGACAGAGTAACACTGAAGCTTTCTTT. Its translation: CASSSPGQSNTEAFF.

This rearrangement joins TRBV4-1 to TRBJ2-7; D not resolved. This CDR3 region has 15 residues. V lost 1 base and J 2 bases, leaving 12 bases between the germline ends. Germline V gene lookup returns CDR1 MGHRA and CDR2 YSYEKL. The CDR3 bases are TGCGCCAGCAGCCAAGTTTTGGCGGATACCTACGAGCAGTACTTC. Amino acid sequence: CASSQVLADTYEQYF.

DNA for the CDR3: TGTGCCAGCAGCTTGGCCGAGGGAGTATCTAATGAAAAACTGTTTTTT. Translating it yields CASSLAEGVSNEKLFF. The J gene is TRBJ1-4, the V gene TRBV5-4; no clear D gene. V was shortened by 0 bases and J by 3 bases, with 12 bases between the two germline ends. Germline values: CDR1 SGHNT, CDR2 YYREEE (reference sequence). This CDR3 comprises 16 residues.

The genes are TRBV27 and TRBJ1-4; 7 bases align to TRBD1. CDR1 MNHEY and CDR2 SMNVEV come from the germline V gene (reference sequence). With V trimmed by 5 bases and J by 3 bases, 9 bases remained unmatched. CDR3 size: 16 residues. The CDR3 spells CASSAPPGQPNEKLFF. For the CDR3, the DNA is TGTGCCAGCAGTGCCCCCCCGGGACAGCCTAATGAAAAACTGTTTTTT.

The chain joins TRBV9 to TRBJ2-5; D unresolved. CDR3 length: 13 amino acids. Trimming removed 4 bases from V and 5 bases from J, with 12 bases in between. The germline V gene has CDR1 SGDLS and CDR2 YYNGEE. CDR3 region: CASSSSTRETQYF. The DNA for the CDR3 is TGTGCCAGCAGCTCTTCTACCCGGGAGACCCAGTACTTC.

This chain's CDR3 is CSVENTGHDSADTQYF. In DNA form, the CDR3 reads TGCAGCGTTGAAAATACCGGACACGATTCGGCAGATACGCAGTATTTT. The J gene is TRBJ2-3, the V gene TRBV29-1, with D possibly matching TRBD1 (5 bases). This CDR3 has 16 amino acids. V was cut by 2 bases and J by 4 bases, with 19 bases left in between. Germline CDR1 SQVTM, CDR2 ANQGSEA.

The chain links TRBV19 to TRBJ2-5, with D hard to call. V was pared by 4 bases and J by 2 bases, with 8 bases between. Germline V gene lookup returns CDR1 LNHDA and CDR2 SQIVND (reference sequence). The CDR3 runs to 13 residues. The CDR3 is CASSKLLQETQYF. CDR3 DNA: TGTGCCAGTAGTAAACTATTACAAGAGACCCAGTACTTC.

The CDR3 region has the DNA TGTGCCAGCAGCCCTAGCGGGGGGGTGGTAGATACGCAGTATTTT. It encodes CASSPSGGVVDTQYF. The gene calls are TRBV4-2 and TRBJ2-3, with 12 positions matching TRBD2. The CDR3 runs 15 residues. CDR1 and CDR2 from the germline V gene are LGHNA and YNFKEQ. The V segment lost 4 bases and the J segment 5 bases; nucleotides outside the gene matches: 4.

The rearrangement uses TRBV5-1 and TRBJ1-1; D gene ambiguous. V dropped 1 base and J dropped 7 bases, with 14 bases sitting between them. Germline V CDR1 and CDR2: SGHRS, YFSETQ. The CDR3 is 14 residues long. The CDR3 DNA follows: TGCGCCAGCAGCTTGATAGGTCAACGGGGTGAAGCTTTCTTT. Amino acids: CASSLIGQRGEAFF.

J is TRBJ1-2 and V is TRBV27; D uncertain. Per germline, CDR1 MNHEY and CDR2 SMNVEV (reference sequence). The CDR3 has 14 amino acids. The V end lost 1 base, the J end lost 8 bases, and 14 bases lay between the germline ends. The CDR3 here is CASSLWGGSGGYTF. Here the CDR3 DNA reads TGTGCCAGCAGTTTATGGGGAGGGTCCGGAGGCTACACCTTC.

This chain uses TRBV7-7 with TRBJ2-1; no definite D call. Germline CDR1 and CDR2: SSHAT and FNYEAQ (reference sequence). The CDR3 is 13 residues long. Deletions cut 1 base from V and 9 bases from J, with 10 bases between. The chain's CDR3 is CASSLGGDAEQFF. CDR3 DNA: TGTGCCAGCAGCTTAGGAGGCGACGCTGAGCAGTTCTTC.

This chain joins TRBV20-1 and TRBJ2-5; unclear D gene. This CDR3 region has 11 residues. Germline V gene data show CDR1 as DFQATT and CDR2 as SNEGSKA (reference sequence). Here the CDR3 reads CRLTNGETQYF. In nucleotides, the CDR3 is TGCAGACTAACCAACGGAGAGACCCAGTACTTC.

This clone has a handful of counts. V is TRBV7-2 and J is TRBJ2-7; 12 bases line up with TRBD2. V was pared by 5 bases and J by 9 bases, with 11 bases of the junction left unmatched. The CDR3 is 15 amino acids. Germline V gene data show CDR1 as SGHTA and CDR2 as FQGNSA. The CDR3 is CASSLSVTSGRGQYF. The CDR3 DNA reads as TGTGCCAGCAGCCTCTCGGTGACTAGCGGGAGAGGGCAGTACTTC.